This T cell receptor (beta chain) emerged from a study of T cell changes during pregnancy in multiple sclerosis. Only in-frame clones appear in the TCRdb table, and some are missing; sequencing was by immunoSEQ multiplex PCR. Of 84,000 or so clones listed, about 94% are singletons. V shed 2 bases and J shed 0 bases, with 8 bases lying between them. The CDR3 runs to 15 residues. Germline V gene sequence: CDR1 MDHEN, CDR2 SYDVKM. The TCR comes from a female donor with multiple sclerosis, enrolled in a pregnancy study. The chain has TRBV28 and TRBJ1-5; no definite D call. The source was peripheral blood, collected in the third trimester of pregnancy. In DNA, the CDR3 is TGTGCCAGCAGTTTAAGGAGCCTTAGCAATCAGCCCCAGCATTTT. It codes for CASSLRSLSNQPQHF.